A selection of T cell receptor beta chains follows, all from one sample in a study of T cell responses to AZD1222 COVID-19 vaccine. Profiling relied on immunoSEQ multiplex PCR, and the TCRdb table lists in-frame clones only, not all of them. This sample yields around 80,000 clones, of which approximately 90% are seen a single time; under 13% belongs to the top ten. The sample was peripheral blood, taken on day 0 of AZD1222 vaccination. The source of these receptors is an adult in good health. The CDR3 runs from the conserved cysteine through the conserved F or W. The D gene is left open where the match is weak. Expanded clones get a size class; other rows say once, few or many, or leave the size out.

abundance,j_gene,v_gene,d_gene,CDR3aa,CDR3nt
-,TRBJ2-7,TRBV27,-,CASSPSSYEQYF,TGTGCCAGCAGTCCGTCATCCTACGAGCAGTACTTC
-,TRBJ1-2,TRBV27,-,CASSPRAGYHGYTF,TGTGCCAGCAGCCCACGGGCGGGGTACCATGGCTACACCTTC
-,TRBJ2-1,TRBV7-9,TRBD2,CASSHSGGPSNEQFF,TGTGCCAGCAGCCATAGCGGGGGTCCATCAAATGAGCAGTTCTTC
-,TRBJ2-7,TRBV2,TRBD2,CASASGLAGSSYEQYF,TGTGCCAGCGCCTCCGGGCTAGCGGGGTCCTCCTACGAGCAGTACTTC
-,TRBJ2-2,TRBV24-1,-,CATSDAWSGLTGELFF,TGTGCCACCAGTGATGCCTGGTCTGGTCTCACCGGGGAGCTGTTTTTT
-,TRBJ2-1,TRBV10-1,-,CASSLVRERNEQFF,TGCGCCAGCAGCCTGGTTCGGGAGAGGAATGAGCAGTTCTTC
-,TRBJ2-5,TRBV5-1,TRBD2,CASSSGGSGSLVGTQYF,TGCGCCAGCAGCTCCGGTGGAAGCGGGAGTTTAGTGGGGACCCAGTACTTC
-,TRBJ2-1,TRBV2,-,CASTGTRAINEQFF,TGTGCCAGCACCGGGACAAGGGCGATTAATGAGCAGTTCTTC
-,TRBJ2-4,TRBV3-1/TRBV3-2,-,CASSPPGGYIQYF,TGTGCCAGCAGCCCCCCCGGCGGGTACATTCAGTACTTC
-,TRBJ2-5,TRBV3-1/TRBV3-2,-,CASSQDVNREGTQYF,TGTGCCAGCAGCCAAGATGTGAACAGAGAAGGGACCCAGTACTTC
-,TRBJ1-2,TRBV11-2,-,CASSLDPRGYGYTF,TGTGCCAGCAGCTTAGATCCTCGGGGCTATGGCTACACCTTC
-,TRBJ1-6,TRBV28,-,CASTHPPQMNNSPLHF,TGTGCCAGCACCCACCCCCCACAGATGAATAATTCACCCCTCCACTTT
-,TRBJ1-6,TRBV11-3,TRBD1,CASSSSGQPNSPLHF,TGTGCCAGCAGCTCTTCGGGACAGCCAAATTCACCCCTCCACTTT
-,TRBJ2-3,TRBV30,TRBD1,CAWGQGGTDTQYF,TGTGCCTGGGGACAGGGGGGAACAGATACGCAGTATTTT
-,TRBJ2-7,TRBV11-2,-,CASSLGFGSSYEQYF,TGTGCCAGCAGCTTAGGTTTCGGGTCTTCCTACGAGCAGTACTTC
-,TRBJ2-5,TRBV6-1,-,CASSAPRRGLQETQYF,TGTGCCAGCAGTGCGCCTCGACGCGGACTCCAAGAGACCCAGTACTTC
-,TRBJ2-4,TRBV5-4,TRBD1,CASSLLGGEAKNIQYF,TGTGCCAGCAGCTTGTTAGGGGGCGAGGCCAAAAACATTCAGTACTTC
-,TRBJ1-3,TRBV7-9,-,CASSPTVSSGNTIYF,TGTGCCAGCAGCCCGACGGTTAGCTCTGGAAACACCATATATTTT
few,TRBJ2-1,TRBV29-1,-,CSVGGGSNEQFF,TGCAGCGTTGGGGGGGGCTCCAATGAGCAGTTCTTC
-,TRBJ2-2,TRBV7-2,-,CASSWTVGSTGELFF,TGTGCCAGCAGCTGGACTGTGGGGAGCACCGGGGAGCTGTTTTTT
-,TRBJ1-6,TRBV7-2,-,CASSLQGNSPLHF,TGTGCCAGCAGCTTACAGGGGAATTCACCCCTCCACTTT
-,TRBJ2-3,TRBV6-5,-,CASSEGDGSADTQYF,TGTGCCAGCAGCGAGGGGGACGGGAGCGCAGATACGCAGTATTTT
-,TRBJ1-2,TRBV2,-,CASSGQGYYGYTF,TGTGCCAGCAGTGGGCAGGGGTACTATGGCTACACCTTC
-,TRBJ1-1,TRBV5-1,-,CASSLSRQDTEAFF,TGCGCCAGCAGCCTTAGTCGACAGGACACTGAAGCTTTCTTT
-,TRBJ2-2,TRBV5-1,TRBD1,CASNRDRVDTGELFF,TGCGCCAGCAACCGGGACAGGGTAGACACCGGGGAGCTGTTTTTT